This paragraph reports one T cell receptor beta chain. Only in-frame clones appear in the TCRdb table, and some are missing; sequencing was by immunoSEQ multiplex PCR. Among roughly 97,000 clones, around four fifths were seen once, and the ten largest hold about 5%. These data are taken from a study of blood T cell repertoires in COVID-19. Study details: The analysed material was cDNA or gDNA that came from T cells, B-cell-depleted T cells, or PBMCs.

Germline loops: CDR1 MNHEY, CDR2 SVGEGT. The junction had 9 bases not matched to a gene; V was cut back by 3 bases and J by 2 bases. The CDR3 covers 17 residues. The sequence derives from a man aged 55 to 70 with acute or convalescent COVID-19. The chain couples TRBV6-2 or TRBV6-3 to TRBJ1-1; 10 nucleotides agree with TRBD1. The sequencing input was peripheral blood. CDR3 DNA sequence: TGTGCCAGCAGTTATTTTGGTCGGGACAGGGGTAACACTGAAGCTTTCTTT. This encodes CASSYFGRDRGNTEAFF.